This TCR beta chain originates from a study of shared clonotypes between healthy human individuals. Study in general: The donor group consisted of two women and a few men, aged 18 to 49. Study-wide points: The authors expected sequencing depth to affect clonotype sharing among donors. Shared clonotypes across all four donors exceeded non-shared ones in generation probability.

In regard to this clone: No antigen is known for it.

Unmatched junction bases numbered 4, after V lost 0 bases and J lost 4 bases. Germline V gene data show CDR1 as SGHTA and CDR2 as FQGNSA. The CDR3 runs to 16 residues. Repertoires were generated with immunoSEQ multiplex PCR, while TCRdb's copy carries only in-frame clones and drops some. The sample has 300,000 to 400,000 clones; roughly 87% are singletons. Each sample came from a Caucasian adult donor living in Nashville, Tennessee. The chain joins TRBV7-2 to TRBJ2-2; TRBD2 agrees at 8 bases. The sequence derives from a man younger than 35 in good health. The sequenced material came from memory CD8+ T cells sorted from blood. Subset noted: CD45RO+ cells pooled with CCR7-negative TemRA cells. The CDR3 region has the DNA TGTGCCAGCAGCTTAGCGCTAGCGGGTATCACCGGGGAGCTGTTTTTT. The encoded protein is CASSLALAGITGELFF.